This T cell receptor (beta chain) originates from a study of OX40 agonist ivuxolimab in advanced cancers. On the study more broadly: Patients were around 83% male with ages roughly 20 to 90, mean about 60. Enrollees could have had prior anti-PD-1, anti-PD-L1 or anti-CTLA-4 therapy, which approximately 40% had received. A partial response was reached by three patients: one with hepatocellular carcinoma and two with cutaneous melanoma.

General study results and limits: By week 6 at 0.1 to 3.0 mg/kg, blood CD4+ and CD8+ T cells had expanded clonally.

As concerns this clone: Its antigen is not identified.

TCRdb keeps only in-frame clones here, not all; method: immunoSEQ multiplex PCR. Of around 84,000 clones in the sample, just under 95% were seen once. The TCR originated in an adult with an advanced solid tumor such as melanoma, head and neck, liver or kidney cancer. Sequenced material: CD4+ or CD8+ T cells sorted from blood, taken in a trial of the OX40 agonist ivuxolimab.

The CDR3 sequence: CASRGWMNTEAFF. The CDR3 region has the DNA TGTGCCAGCCGAGGGTGGATGAACACTGAAGCTTTCTTT. The chain employs TRBV5-6 and TRBJ1-1; the D is unclear. The CDR3 consists of 13 residues. Germline V CDR1 and CDR2: SGHDT, YYEEEE. Trimming left V 7 bases short and J 0 bases short, with 10 bases between.